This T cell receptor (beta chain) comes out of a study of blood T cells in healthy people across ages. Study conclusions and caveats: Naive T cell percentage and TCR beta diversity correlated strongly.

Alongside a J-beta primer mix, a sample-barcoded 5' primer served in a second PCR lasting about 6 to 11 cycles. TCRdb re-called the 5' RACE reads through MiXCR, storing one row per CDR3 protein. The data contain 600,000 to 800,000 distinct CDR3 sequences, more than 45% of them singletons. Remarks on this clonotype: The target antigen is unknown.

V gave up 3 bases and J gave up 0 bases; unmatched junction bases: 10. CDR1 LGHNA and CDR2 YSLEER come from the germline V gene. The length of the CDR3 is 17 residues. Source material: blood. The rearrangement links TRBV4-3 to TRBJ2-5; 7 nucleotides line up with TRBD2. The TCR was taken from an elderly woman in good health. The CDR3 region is CASSHLWASGNQETQYF. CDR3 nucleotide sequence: TGCGCCAGCAGCCACCTCTGGGCTAGCGGCAACCAAGAGACCCAGTACTTC.